This T cell receptor (beta chain) was sequenced for a study of CD8 T cells in Susac syndrome. On the study more broadly: The sequenced Susac syndrome patients included six who had clinically active disease and roughly eight who were in remission. When their blood was taken, patients with Susac syndrome were therapy-naive, taking corticosteroids, or taking intravenous immunoglobulin alone.

RNA in amounts of about 0.5 to 1 ug was reverse transcribed with random hexamers. With immunoSEQ multiplex PCR, TCR beta CDR3 was amplified across 54 Vbeta and 13 Jbeta. Each CDR3 protein gets one entry after TCRdb re-called the immunoSEQ multiplex PCR reads with MiXCR. The repertoire has hundreds of thousands of distinct CDR3 sequences, approximately 94% of them found once; the top ten carry approximately 0.15%. Looked up from germline, CDR1 is KGHDR and CDR2 is SFDVKD. The germline V and J ends were trimmed by 4 bases and 8 bases, with 13 bases remaining between them. This CDR3 is built from 13 residues.

The chain links TRBV24-1 to TRBJ1-2, with D uncertain. Sequenced material: CD4+ T cells from PBMCs. This receptor was identified in a human donor with Susac syndrome. The CDR3 DNA reads as TGTGCCACCAGTGAGCCAACCTTGGAGGGCTACACCTTC. Translation: CATSEPTLEGYTF.